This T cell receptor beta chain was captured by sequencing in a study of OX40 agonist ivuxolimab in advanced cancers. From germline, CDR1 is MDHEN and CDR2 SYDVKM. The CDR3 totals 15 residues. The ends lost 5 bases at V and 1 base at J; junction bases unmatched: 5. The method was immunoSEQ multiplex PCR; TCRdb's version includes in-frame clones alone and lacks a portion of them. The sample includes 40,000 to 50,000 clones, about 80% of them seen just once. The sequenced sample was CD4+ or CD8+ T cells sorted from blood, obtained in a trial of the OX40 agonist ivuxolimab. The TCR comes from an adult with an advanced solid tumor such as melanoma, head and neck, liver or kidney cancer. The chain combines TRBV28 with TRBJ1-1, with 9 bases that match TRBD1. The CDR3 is CASSLKGQGNTEAFF. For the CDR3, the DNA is TGTGCCAGCAGTCTAAAGGGACAGGGGAACACTGAAGCTTTCTTT.